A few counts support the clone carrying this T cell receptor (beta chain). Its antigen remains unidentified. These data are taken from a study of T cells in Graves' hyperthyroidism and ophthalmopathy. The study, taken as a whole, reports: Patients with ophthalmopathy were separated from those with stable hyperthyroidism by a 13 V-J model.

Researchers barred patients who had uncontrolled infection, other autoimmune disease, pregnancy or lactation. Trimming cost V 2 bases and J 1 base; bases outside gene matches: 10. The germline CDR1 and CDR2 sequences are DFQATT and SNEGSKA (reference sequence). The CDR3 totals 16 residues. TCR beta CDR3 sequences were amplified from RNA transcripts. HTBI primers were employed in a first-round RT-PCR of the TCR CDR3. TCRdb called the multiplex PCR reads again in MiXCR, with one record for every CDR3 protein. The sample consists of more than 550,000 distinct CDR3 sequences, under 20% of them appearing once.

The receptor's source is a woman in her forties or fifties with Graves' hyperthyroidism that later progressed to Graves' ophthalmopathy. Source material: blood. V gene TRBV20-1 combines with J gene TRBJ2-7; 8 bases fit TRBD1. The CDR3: CSARPRTGILSYEQYF. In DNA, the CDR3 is TGCAGTGCTAGACCCCGGACAGGGATTCTTTCCTACGAGCAGTACTTC.